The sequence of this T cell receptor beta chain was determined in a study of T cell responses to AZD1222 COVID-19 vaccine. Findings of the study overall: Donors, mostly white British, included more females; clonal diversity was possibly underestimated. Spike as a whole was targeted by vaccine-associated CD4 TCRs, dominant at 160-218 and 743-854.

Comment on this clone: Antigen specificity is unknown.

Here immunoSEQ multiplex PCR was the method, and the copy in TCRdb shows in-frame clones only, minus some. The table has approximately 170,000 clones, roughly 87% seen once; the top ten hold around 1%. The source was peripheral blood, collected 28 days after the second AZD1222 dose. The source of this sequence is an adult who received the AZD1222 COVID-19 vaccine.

The CDR3 nucleotides are TGTGCCAGCAGTTACGCCTACGGCACCGGGGAGCTGTTTTTT. Translated: CASSYAYGTGELFF. The gene calls are TRBV6-5 and TRBJ2-2; no firm D call. The CDR3 loop spans 14 amino acids. The germline V gene encodes CDR1 MNHEY and CDR2 SVGAGI. The V gene lost 2 bases and the J gene lost 4 bases, with 8 bases spanning the gap.